This is a list of T cell receptor beta chains from one sample in a study of blood T cell repertoires in COVID-19. Sequencing was performed with immunoSEQ multiplex PCR; in TCRdb, only in-frame clones are kept and a portion is missing. Found here are 110,000 to 150,000 clones, 65% to 90% of them singletons; the top ten hold 2.5% to 3%. The sample taken for sequencing was peripheral blood. Source of these receptors: a man aged 45-65 years with acute or convalescent COVID-19. CDR3s include the opening cysteine and the closing phenylalanine or tryptophan. Fields, in order: D gene, V gene, J gene, clone size, CDR3 protein, CDR3 DNA. D genes are given only for firm matches. A row's size may be missing; if present it is once, few, many or a size class.

TRBD1,TRBV10-1,TRBJ1-6,.,CASSENRGKASPLHF,TGCGCCAGCAGTGAGAACAGGGGGAAGGCTTCACCCCTCCACTTT
TRBD1,TRBV10-3,TRBJ1-2,.,CAITHGQGPNYGYTF,TGTGCCATCACCCATGGACAGGGGCCTAACTATGGCTACACCTTC
.,TRBV11-3,TRBJ1-1,.,CASSLGDGSEAFF,TGTGCCAGCAGCTTAGGAGACGGGAGTGAAGCTTTCTTT
TRBD1,TRBV30,TRBJ1-6,.,CAWTRRDRNNSPLHF,TGTGCCTGGACCCGTCGGGACAGAAATAATTCACCCCTCCACTTT
TRBD2,TRBV3-1/TRBV3-2,TRBJ2-1,.,CASSRNPGAGGLNEQFF,TGTGCCAGCAGCCGGAATCCGGGAGCGGGGGGCCTCAATGAGCAGTTCTTC
TRBD1,TRBV10-3,TRBJ1-2,.,CAIRDPGQGINGYTF,TGTGCCATCAGAGACCCGGGACAGGGGATCAATGGCTACACCTTC
.,TRBV27,TRBJ1-2,once,CASSPDGGHYGYTF,TGTGCCAGCAGTCCGGACGGGGGGCACTATGGCTACACCTTC
.,TRBV6-1,TRBJ2-3,.,CASSDLRGSSGQYF,TGTGCCAGCAGTGATTTACGAGGGAGCTCGGGGCAGTATTTT
TRBD2,TRBV6-5,TRBJ2-7,.,CASRRGAGGDYEQYF,TGTGCCAGCAGGCGCGGCGCGGGAGGGGACTACGAGCAGTACTTC
.,TRBV28,TRBJ1-3,.,CASSLFSQSGNTIYF,TGTGCCAGCAGTTTATTTTCCCAATCTGGAAACACCATATATTTT
TRBD1,TRBV28,TRBJ1-1,few,CASILGQGGTEAFF,TGTGCCAGCATCCTCGGACAGGGCGGCACTGAAGCTTTCTTT
.,TRBV11-2,TRBJ2-6,.,CASSLTPPGILSGANVLTF,TGTGCCAGCAGCTTAACCCCCCCAGGGATTCTCTCTGGGGCCAACGTCCTGACTTTC
.,TRBV6-5,TRBJ1-2,.,CASRHRAEGYTF,TGTGCCAGCAGGCATCGCGCGGAAGGCTACACCTTC
TRBD1,TRBV29-1,TRBJ2-7,.,CSVRDRGYEQYF,TGCAGCGTACGAGACAGGGGCTACGAGCAGTACTTC
TRBD1,TRBV19,TRBJ1-4,.,CASRMAGGVWTNEKLFF,TGTGCCAGTAGAATGGCAGGGGGCGTCTGGACTAATGAAAAACTGTTTTTT
.,TRBV5-5,TRBJ1-5,.,CASSLGREGNQPQHF,TGTGCCAGCAGCTTGGGCAGGGAGGGCAATCAGCCCCAGCATTTT
TRBD1,TRBV27,TRBJ1-6,.,CASSPPRSDRVVSPLHF,TGTGCCAGCAGTCCACCCCGATCTGACAGGGTGGTTTCACCCCTCCACTTT
.,TRBV6-5,TRBJ1-5,.,CASRPTGNQPQHF,TGTGCCAGCAGACCTACAGGGAATCAGCCCCAGCATTTT
TRBD1,TRBV10-3,TRBJ1-4,.,CAISERGGTIPEKLFF,TGTGCCATCAGTGAGAGAGGGGGCACGATTCCTGAAAAACTGTTTTTT
.,TRBV4-1,TRBJ1-2,.,CASSSPVGGYGYTF,TGCGCCAGCAGCTCACCGGTGGGGGGCTATGGCTACACCTTC
TRBD1,TRBV14,TRBJ2-7,.,CASSLIDRGNNEQYF,TGTGCCAGCAGCCTTATCGACAGGGGGAATAACGAGCAGTACTTC
.,TRBV11-2,TRBJ2-1,once,CASSLQPSTQGRRNEQFF,TGTGCCAGCAGCTTACAGCCGAGTACCCAGGGCCGTAGGAATGAGCAGTTCTTC
TRBD2,TRBV9,TRBJ2-1,.,CASSGTSGDYNEQFF,TGTGCCAGCAGCGGGACTAGCGGGGACTACAATGAGCAGTTCTTC
TRBD2,TRBV9,TRBJ2-5,.,CASSVGGAETQYF,TGTGCCAGCAGCGTGGGAGGGGCAGAGACCCAGTACTTC
.,TRBV30,TRBJ2-1,.,CAWSYFSYNEQFF,TGTGCCTGGTCATACTTTTCGTACAATGAGCAGTTCTTC
TRBD2,TRBV6-6,TRBJ2-1,.,CASSYGGGKQFF,TGTGCCAGCAGTTACGGGGGAGGGAAGCAGTTCTTC
.,TRBV30,TRBJ1-3,.,CAWDRRLGDTIYF,TGTGCCTGGGACAGGAGACTAGGAGACACCATATATTTT
.,TRBV2,TRBJ2-7,.,CASTRRGTGSSYEQYF,TGTGCCAGCACACGCAGGGGTACAGGGAGCTCCTACGAGCAGTACTTC
TRBD1,TRBV19,TRBJ1-2,.,CASRSQGANYGYTF,TGTGCCAGTAGAAGCCAGGGGGCAAACTATGGCTACACCTTC
.,TRBV2,TRBJ1-5,.,CASRQSTGQPQHF,TGTGCCAGCCGGCAGTCAACGGGTCAGCCCCAGCATTTT
.,TRBV7-9,TRBJ2-3,.,CASSPSPRSTDTQYF,TGTGCCAGCAGCCCTTCCCCCAGGAGCACAGATACGCAGTATTTT
TRBD2,TRBV7-8,TRBJ2-1,.,CASSPLAGGSYNEQFF,TGTGCCAGCAGCCCTCTAGCGGGGGGCTCCTACAATGAGCAGTTCTTC
TRBD1,TRBV19,TRBJ2-5,once,CASSRSGTEYQETQYF,TGTGCCAGTAGTAGATCCGGGACAGAGTACCAAGAGACCCAGTACTTC
.,TRBV29-1,TRBJ1-2,once,CSVDYQGNYGYTF,TGCAGCGTTGACTACCAGGGCAACTATGGCTACACCTTC
TRBD1,TRBV13,TRBJ1-2,few,CASSDRDRGRYGYTF,TGTGCCAGCAGCGACCGGGACAGGGGAAGGTATGGCTACACCTTC
TRBD2,TRBV9,TRBJ2-3,.,CASSVSLAGVADTQYF,TGTGCCAGCAGCGTTAGTCTAGCGGGGGTTGCAGATACGCAGTATTTT
.,TRBV24-1,TRBJ1-5,.,CATSAPGGSGNQPQHF,TGTGCCACCAGTGCTCCGGGGGGCAGTGGCAATCAGCCCCAGCATTTT
TRBD1,TRBV5-1,TRBJ2-2,once,CASSRTGTNTGELFF,TGCGCCAGCAGCCGGACAGGGACGAACACCGGGGAGCTGTTTTTT
.,TRBV6-5,TRBJ1-4,.,CASRGRGEKLFF,TGTGCCAGCAGGGGGCGGGGTGAAAAACTGTTTTTT
.,TRBV30,TRBJ1-5,.,CAWSVGEIYQPQHF,TGTGCCTGGAGTGTAGGGGAAATTTATCAGCCCCAGCATTTT
TRBD1,TRBV6-5,TRBJ2-7,.,CASSRDRGKYEQYF,TGTGCCAGCAGCCGTGACAGGGGGAAATACGAGCAGTACTTC
.,TRBV11-3,TRBJ2-7,.,CASSLGRGTYEQYF,TGTGCCAGCAGCTTGGGCCGGGGAACCTACGAGCAGTACTTC
.,TRBV9,TRBJ2-7,.,CASSGGHRVGIYEQYF,TGTGCCAGCAGCGGAGGTCACAGGGTGGGTATCTACGAGCAGTACTTC
TRBD1,TRBV6-1,TRBJ2-2,.,CASSEGTGGLTGELFF,TGTGCCAGCAGTGAAGGGACAGGGGGCCTAACCGGGGAGCTGTTTTTT
TRBD1,TRBV2,TRBJ2-6,.,CASSGQDGANVLTF,TGTGCCAGCAGCGGACAGGATGGGGCCAACGTCCTGACTTTC
TRBD1,TRBV19,TRBJ2-1,.,CASSTDREIYNEQFF,TGTGCCAGTAGTACGGACAGGGAAATCTACAATGAGCAGTTCTTC
TRBD2,TRBV2,TRBJ2-1,.,CASSELRTSGGFGQFF,TGTGCCAGCAGTGAATTGAGGACTAGCGGGGGCTTTGGGCAGTTCTTC
.,TRBV7-9,TRBJ2-2,.,CASSRGTANTGELFF,TGTGCCAGCAGCCGCGGGACAGCGAACACCGGGGAGCTGTTTTTT
.,TRBV27,TRBJ1-1,.,CASSHRTRDTEAFF,TGTGCCAGCAGCCACCGGACGCGGGACACTGAAGCTTTCTTT
.,TRBV10-3,TRBJ1-1,.,CAIRGAQGGEAFF,TGTGCCATCAGGGGGGCCCAGGGTGGTGAAGCTTTCTTT
.,TRBV3-1/TRBV3-2,TRBJ1-6,.,CASSQGQAEGSPLHF,TGTGCCAGCAGCCAAGGACAGGCCGAGGGTTCACCCCTCCACTTT
.,TRBV6-1,TRBJ1-2,.,CASSANPWTVNYGYTF,TGTGCCAGCAGTGCGAACCCCTGGACAGTCAACTATGGCTACACCTTC
.,TRBV7-8,TRBJ1-1,.,CASSSTGSRPRAFF,TGTGCCAGCAGCTCCACTGGTTCTCGCCCCCGAGCTTTCTTT
.,TRBV18,TRBJ2-5,.,CASSPQQQETQYF,TGTGCCAGCTCACCCCAACAGCAAGAGACCCAGTACTTC
.,TRBV3-1/TRBV3-2,TRBJ1-5,once,CASSPSGDQPQHF,TGTGCCAGCAGCCCCTCGGGGGATCAGCCCCAGCATTTT
TRBD2,TRBV5-1,TRBJ2-1,.,CASSVTYPGGEQFF,TGCGCCAGCAGCGTGACCTATCCGGGGGGGGAGCAGTTCTTC
TRBD1,TRBV10-3,TRBJ2-2,few,CAIRPVGQGAGELFF,TGTGCCATCAGGCCGGTGGGACAGGGCGCCGGGGAGCTGTTTTTT
.,TRBV30,TRBJ1-2,.,CALQVPGYTF,TGTGCCTTACAGGTCCCCGGCTACACCTTC
TRBD1,TRBV6-5,TRBJ1-1,.,CASSVDRGNTEAFF,TGTGCCAGCAGCGTGGACAGGGGGAACACTGAAGCTTTCTTT
TRBD1,TRBV19,TRBJ1-2,.,CASSRDRGNYGYTF,TGTGCCAGTAGTCGGGACAGGGGGAACTATGGCTACACCTTC